This T cell receptor beta chain appears in the sequencing data of a study of blood T cell repertoires in COVID-19 (TCRdb year 2020). With respect to the entire study: The collaborator samples originated in the United States, Italy and Spain and spanned the acute and convalescent phases of COVID-19. The prospective study material was composed of cDNA or gDNA derived from T cells, B-cell-depleted T cells, or PBMCs. A de-identified subject ID, COVID-19 status, age in years and sex were almost always included in the sample metadata. The repertoires were released in a freely available public database meant as a resource for research on the immune response to SARS-CoV-2. Where available, HLA class I and class II types were obtained from metadata supplied by the sample provider rather than from assay-based typing. The samples were drawn from two sources: the first 160 participants of the ongoing ImmuneRACE study, and 1,200 or so subjects contributed by 6 global collaborators. Deeply sampled blood TCRbeta repertoires from subjects exposed to, actively infected with, or recovered from COVID-19 were included in the dataset. General study outcomes and caveats: The quantity of clinical and demographic metadata differed by source and by participant and was supplied without curation.

Whole blood was collected in K2EDTA tubes by collaborating institutions according to the institutions' own protocols. Collaborator samples were shipped for TCRbeta analysis as frozen whole blood, isolated PBMCs, or DNA extracted from either sample type. Remarks on this clone: Its recognized antigen is unknown. No per-base quality is available; no much larger clone lies one base away.

The immunoSEQ Assay, a bias-controlled multiplex PCR, was used to amplify TCRbeta CDR3 regions from genomic DNA. The original pipeline was this. Within the assay, amplification of reference gene primers was used to estimate how many nucleated cells each sample contained. To quantify the absolute abundance of each unique TCRbeta CDR3 rearrangement, sequence reads were collapsed and filtered. Productive Simpson clonality was computed per sample as the square root of Simpson's diversity index over productive rearrangements. This immuneACCESS table, as held by TCRdb, lists in-frame sequences with V and J called but not all clones. Of the missing ones, under half trace to an unresolved V gene in checked studies; the others have no known cause. The V and J calls and clone size come from that table; D and trimming were worked out from the DNA. The sample has 200,000 to 250,000 clones on record, around four fifths of them singletons. The top ten hold 15% to 20% of the sample.

Taken from the germline V gene, the CDR1 and CDR2 loops are SGHRS and YFSETQ. V is shortened by 3 bases, J by 5 bases, and the region joining them spans 14 bases. From the cysteine up to the phenylalanine, the CDR3 has a length of 14 residues. Of the read, only the CDR3 DNA is kept; its 42 bases are in frame from base 1. This TCR was recovered from a woman aged 80 or over with active or convalescent COVID-19. Material for sequencing was peripheral blood. The chain is encoded by TRBV5-1 joined to TRBJ2-5; the D gene remains uncertain. The base sequence is TGCGCCAGCAGCTCGCGGCCGTATACGGAGACCCAGTACTTC. It specifies CASSSRPYTETQYF. Supplemented by the reference TRBV5-1 and TRBJ2-5 proteins around the CDR3, the complete variable domain is KAGVTQTPRYLIKTRGQQVTLSCSPISGHRSVSWYQQTPGQGLQFLFEYFSETQRNKGNFPGRFSGRQFSNSRSEMNVSTLELGDSALYLCASSSRPYTETQYFGPGTRLLVL.